This T cell receptor (beta chain) is from a study of blood T cell repertoires in COVID-19 (dated by TCRdb to 2019 to 2021). For the wider study: Samples from collaborators originated in the United States, Italy and Spain and spanned both the acute and convalescent phases of COVID-19. The dataset comprised deeply sampled blood TCRbeta repertoires from subjects exposed to, actively infected with, or recovered from COVID-19. The material from the prospective study consisted of cDNA or gDNA derived from T cells, B-cell-depleted T cells, or PBMCs. Samples were obtained from the ongoing ImmuneRACE study (first 160 participants) and from about 1,300 subjects provided by 6 global collaborators. The repertoires were made available in a free public database intended to serve as a resource for research on the immune response to SARS-CoV-2. Where available, HLA class I and class II types were taken from metadata supplied by the sample provider and were not determined by assay-based typing. A de-identified subject ID, COVID-19 status, age in years and sex were almost always included in the sample metadata. Beyond this particular receptor, the publication reports: How much clinical and demographic metadata was included differed by source and by participant, and the metadata was provided uncurated.

TCRbeta CDR3 regions were amplified from genomic DNA using the immunoSEQ Assay, a bias-controlled multiplex PCR. Processing in the source paper ran as follows. Within the assay, amplification of reference gene primers was used to estimate how many nucleated cells each sample contained. To quantify the absolute abundance of each unique TCRbeta CDR3 rearrangement, sequence reads were collapsed and filtered. For each sample, productive Simpson clonality was calculated as the square root of Simpson's diversity index over productive rearrangements. Drawn from immuneACCESS, this table holds only the in-frame rearrangements with V and J called that TCRdb kept. Clones are partly lost; checked studies trace under half to an unresolved V gene and leave the rest unexplained. V and J calls and clone size are given by that table; D and trimming were obtained from the DNA. Across this sample there are approximately 100,000 clones, with 70% to 90% seen only once. The ten largest clones represent 2% to 2.5% of the sample.

Notes on this clone: The antigen this receptor binds is unknown. Base qualities were left out, and no much larger clone turns up one base away.

Whole blood was collected in K2EDTA tubes by collaborating institutions according to the institutions' own protocols. For TCRbeta analysis, collaborators shipped samples as frozen whole blood, isolated PBMCs, or DNA extracted from either of those sample types. V is shortened by 6 bases, J by 1 base, and the region joining them spans 12 bases. The CDR1 and CDR2 encoded by the germline V gene are ENHRY and SYGVKD. There are 14 amino acids in the CDR3, from cysteine to phenylalanine inclusive. Here the CDR3 DNA is all that survives: 42 bases in frame from base 1. Sequencing input: peripheral blood. The clonotype originates from a human donor in a cohort sampled during active COVID-19. The chain couples TRBV10-3 to TRBJ1-1; possibly the D gene is TRBD1, per 6 matching bases. The CDR3 protein is CAIRIQGSNTEAFF. The nucleotides read TGTGCCATCAGGATACAGGGATCGAACACTGAAGCTTTCTTT.